The T cell receptor beta chain described here comes from a study of OX40 agonist ivuxolimab in advanced cancers. For the study at large: All patients had ivuxolimab intravenously every 2 weeks at 0.01 to 10 mg/kg. Prior therapy, whether anti-PD-1, anti-PD-L1 or anti-CTLA-4, was allowed, and about 40% had some. Study-level findings and limits: Partial responders at 0.1-3.0 mg/kg showed near-lowest clonal expansion.

Trimming took off 0 bases at V and 5 bases at J, with 8 bases between the two ends. Germline assignment: CDR1 SGHNT and CDR2 YYREEE (reference sequence). The CDR3 loop spans 13 amino acids. This clone was observed a single time. Its antigen is unknown. Some clones are missing from TCRdb's copy, which holds only in-frame ones; the method was immunoSEQ multiplex PCR. The sample yields roughly 70,000 clones, 70% to 90% seen once. This clonotype originated in an adult with an advanced solid tumor such as melanoma, head and neck, liver or kidney cancer. The sequenced sample was CD4+ or CD8+ T cells sorted from blood, obtained in a trial of the OX40 agonist ivuxolimab. The chain links TRBV5-4 to TRBJ2-5; D not certain. This CDR3 is CASSLGQPETQYF. For the CDR3, the DNA is TGTGCCAGCAGCTTGGGGCAGCCGGAGACCCAGTACTTC.